This TCR beta chain was captured in a study of blood T cell repertoires in COVID-19. Study as a whole: Sites across the United States, Italy and Spain contributed samples from acute and convalescent COVID-19. Nucleic acid was either cDNA or gDNA, and it came from T cells, B-cell-depleted T cells, or PBMCs.

In the authors' methods: It was from reference gene primer amplification that nucleated cell counts were estimated. Measured with immunoSEQ multiplex PCR; TCRdb has only the in-frame clones, and not every one. V and J calls plus clone size are reproduced from that table; the DNA served to infer D and trimming. The repertoire holds roughly 46,000 clones, with around 90% as singletons. Trimming took 4 bases from V and 7 from J; bases not matched to a gene: 11. The length of the CDR3 is 15 residues. Germline V lookup: CDR1 SGDLS, CDR2 YYNGEE. This clonotype was sampled from a man in his fifties with active COVID-19. Sequencing was carried out using peripheral blood. The gene calls are TRBV9 and TRBJ2-7; the match to TRBD1 covers 10 bases. The CDR3 nucleotides read TGTGCCAGCAGCCCCCAAGGACAGGGGGTCGGGGAGCAGTACTTC. Translation gives CASSPQGQGVGEQYF.